The sequence of this T cell receptor beta chain was determined in a study of T cell responses to AZD1222 COVID-19 vaccine. The repertoire was sequenced with immunoSEQ multiplex PCR; TCRdb's copy has only in-frame clones and lacks some. The profile shows roughly 200,000 clones, about 94% of them singletons. V shed 4 bases and J 2 bases; nucleotides not matched to a gene: 5. The length of the CDR3 is 15 residues. Germline V gene data show CDR1 as SGHDN and CDR2 as FVKESK. Notes on the study in general: Among vaccine-associated CD4 TCRs, coverage spanned spike, with dominance at 160-218 and 743-854. Only a handful of AZD1222 recipients, more than 5 in all, had baseline seropositivity. A rise in Spike-specific TCR breadth and depth followed two AZD1222 doses.

With respect to this clone: The antigen remains undetermined.

The sequence was collected from an adult who received the MenACWY meningococcal vaccine as a control. V is TRBV14 and J is TRBJ1-2; 9 positions match TRBD1. Sample: peripheral blood, taken 28 days after the second dose of the MenACWY control vaccine. CDR3 sequence: CASSLTGTGNYGYTF. The CDR3 DNA follows: TGTGCCAGCAGCCTCACCGGGACAGGGAACTATGGCTACACCTTC.